This T cell receptor beta chain appears in the sequencing data of a study of siplizumab effects on memory and regulatory T cells. With respect to this clone: Its antigen is still unknown.

Study findings and constraints: A significant reduction in alloreactive sequences traceable to unstimulated CD4+ memory cells was produced by siplizumab. Proliferating clones, CD4+ or CD8+, lacked an assignable naive or memory phenotype in roughly 75-97% of cases. Contribution to the alloresponse seemed major for naive T cells, which also seemed more diverse than memory cells.

Per sample, roughly 99,000 TCR templates were assayed. Using immunoSEQ multiplex PCR, the repertoire was profiled, and TCRdb retains in-frame clones only, with some absent. The repertoire consists of about 97,000 clones, with more than 85% occurring once and the leading ten covering approximately 1.2%. Germline loops: CDR1 MNHNS, CDR2 SASEGT. CDR3 length: 15 residues. With V trimmed by 4 bases and J by 7 bases, 9 bases remained unmatched. Specimen: CD4+ T cells sorted from blood. V gene TRBV6-1 combines with J gene TRBJ2-1; TRBD1 aligns across 8 bases. This TCR was recovered from a human donor in good health. The CDR3 DNA sequence: TGTGCCAGCAGTGCTAGGACAGGGTTGGGTAATGAGCAGTTCTTC. Encoded protein: CASSARTGLGNEQFF.